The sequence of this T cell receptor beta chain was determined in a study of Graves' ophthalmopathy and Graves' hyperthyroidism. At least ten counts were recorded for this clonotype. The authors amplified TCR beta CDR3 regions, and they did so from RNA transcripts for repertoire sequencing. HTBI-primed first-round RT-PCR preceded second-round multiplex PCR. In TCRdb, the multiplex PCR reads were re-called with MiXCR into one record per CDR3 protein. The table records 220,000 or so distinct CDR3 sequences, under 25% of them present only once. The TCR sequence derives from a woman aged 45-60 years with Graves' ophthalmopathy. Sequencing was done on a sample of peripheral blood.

This CDR3 reads CASSFQVYTEAFF. The CDR3 DNA follows: TGTGCCAGCAGCTTTCAGGTATACACTGAAGCTTTCTTT. The genes are TRBV7-3 and TRBJ1-1, with D hard to call. The germline V and J ends were trimmed by 3 bases and 3 bases, with 8 bases remaining between them. The CDR3 totals 13 residues. Germline values: CDR1 SGHTA, CDR2 FQGTGA.